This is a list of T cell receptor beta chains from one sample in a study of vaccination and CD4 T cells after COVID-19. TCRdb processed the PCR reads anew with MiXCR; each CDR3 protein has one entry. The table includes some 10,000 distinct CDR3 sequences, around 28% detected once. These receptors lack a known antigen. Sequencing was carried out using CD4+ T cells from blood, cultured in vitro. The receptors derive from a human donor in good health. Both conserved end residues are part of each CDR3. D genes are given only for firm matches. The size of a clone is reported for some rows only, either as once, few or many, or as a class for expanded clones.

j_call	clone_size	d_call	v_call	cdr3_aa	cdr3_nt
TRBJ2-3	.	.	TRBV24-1	CATAFRGTTDTQYF	TGTGCCACCGCTTTCCGAGGAACCACAGATACGCAGTATTTT
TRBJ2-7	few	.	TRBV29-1	CSVVSDYEQYF	TGCAGCGTTGTGAGTGATTACGAGCAGTACTTC
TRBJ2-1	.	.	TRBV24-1	CATSDPSGSYNEQFF	TGTGCCACCAGTGACCCCTCTGGGTCCTACAATGAGCAGTTCTTC
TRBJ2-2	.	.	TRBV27	CASSLVRSRANTGELFF	TGTGCCAGCAGTTTGGTAAGATCCCGTGCGAACACCGGGGAGCTGTTTTTT
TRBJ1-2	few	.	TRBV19	CASSMPVYGYTF	TGTGCCAGTAGTATGCCGGTCTATGGCTACACCTTC
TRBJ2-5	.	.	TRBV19	CASSMDWGQETQYF	TGTGCCAGTAGTATGGATTGGGGCCAAGAGACCCAGTACTTC
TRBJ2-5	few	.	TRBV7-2	CASSLPLGTQYF	TGTGCCAGCAGCCTACCCCTGGGGACCCAGTACTTC
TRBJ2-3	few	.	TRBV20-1	CSARPSTDTQYF	TGCAGTGCTAGACCTTCCACAGATACGCAGTATTTT
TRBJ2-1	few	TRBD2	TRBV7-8	CASSSRPAGGNYEQFF	TGTGCCAGCAGCTCCCGCCCAGCGGGAGGGAACTATGAGCAGTTCTTC
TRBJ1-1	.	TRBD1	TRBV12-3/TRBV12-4	CASSPRTGNTEAFF	TGTGCCAGCAGTCCACGGACAGGAAACACTGAAGCTTTCTTT
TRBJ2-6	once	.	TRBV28	CASSTGWIYVLTF	TGTGCCAGCAGCACAGGGTGGATCTACGTCCTGACTTTC
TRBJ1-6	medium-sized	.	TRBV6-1	CASSATGTLGSPLHF	TGTGCCAGCAGTGCTACCGGGACTCTAGGATCACCCCTCCACTTT
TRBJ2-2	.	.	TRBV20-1	CSARVYTGELFF	TGCAGTGCTAGGGTTTACACCGGGGAGCTGTTTTTT
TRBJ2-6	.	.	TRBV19	CASSHAGANVLTF	TGTGCCAGTAGTCATGCTGGGGCCAACGTCCTGACTTTC
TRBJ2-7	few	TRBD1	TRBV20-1	CSARAPGQGRYEQYF	TGCAGTGCTAGAGCTCCCGGACAGGGACGGTACGAGCAGTACTTC
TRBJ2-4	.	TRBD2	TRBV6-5	CASSYPNSGNKNIQYF	TGTGCCAGCAGTTACCCTAATAGCGGGAACAAAAACATTCAGTACTTC
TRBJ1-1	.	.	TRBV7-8	CASSLDLAVLEAFF	TGTGCCAGCAGCTTGGATTTGGCGGTGCTCGAAGCTTTCTTT
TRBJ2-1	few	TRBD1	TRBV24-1	CATSDAAGDRGWNEQFF	TGTGCCACCAGTGATGCCGCGGGGGACAGGGGGTGGAACGAGCAGTTCTTC
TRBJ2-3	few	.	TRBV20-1	CSAREDSSTDTQYF	TGCAGTGCTAGAGAGGACTCCAGCACAGATACGCAGTATTTT
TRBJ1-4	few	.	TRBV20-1	CSATTGPYEKLFF	TGCAGTGCAACGACAGGCCCCTATGAAAAACTGTTTTTT
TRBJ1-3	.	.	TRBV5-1	CASRADSHSGNTIYF	TGCGCCAGCAGGGCGGACAGCCACTCTGGAAACACCATATATTTT
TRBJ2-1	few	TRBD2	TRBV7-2	CASSSGLAVAYNEQFF	TGTGCCAGCAGCTCGGGACTAGCGGTGGCCTACAATGAGCAGTTCTTC
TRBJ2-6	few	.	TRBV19	CASRSLSGANVLTF	TGTGCCAGTAGAAGTCTCTCTGGGGCCAACGTCCTGACTTTC
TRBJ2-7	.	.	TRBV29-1	CSAWMSSSYEQYF	TGCAGCGCCTGGATGTCCAGCTCCTACGAGCAGTACTTC
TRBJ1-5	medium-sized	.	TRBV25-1	CASSANSNQPQHF	TGTGCCAGCAGTGCGAACAGCAATCAGCCCCAGCATTTT
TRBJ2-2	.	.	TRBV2	CASSDRGTGELFF	TGTGCCAGCAGTGACAGAGGGACCGGGGAGCTGTTTTTT
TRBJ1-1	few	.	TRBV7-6	CASSLKIGTFGTEAFF	TGTGCCAGCAGCTTAAAGATCGGGACCTTCGGCACTGAAGCTTTCTTT
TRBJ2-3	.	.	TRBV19	CASSSRDSSPNTQYF	TGTGCCAGTAGTAGCCGGGACTCCAGCCCCAATACGCAGTATTTT
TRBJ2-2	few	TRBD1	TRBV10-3	CAISTGTGYTGELFF	TGTGCCATCAGTACCGGGACAGGCTACACCGGGGAGCTGTTTTTT
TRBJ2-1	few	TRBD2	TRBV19	CATRIWPGGYNEQFF	TGTGCCACCAGGATTTGGCCGGGGGGCTACAATGAGCAGTTCTTC
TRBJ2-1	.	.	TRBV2	CASSEALARVEQFF	TGTGCCAGCAGTGAAGCCTTAGCGAGGGTTGAGCAGTTCTTC
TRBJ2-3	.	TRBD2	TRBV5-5	CASSRTSGRVGSTDTQYF	TGTGCCAGCAGCCGGACTAGCGGGAGGGTGGGGAGCACAGATACGCAGTATTTT
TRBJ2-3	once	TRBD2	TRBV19	CASSQTSGRTDTQYF	TGTGCCAGTAGTCAGACTAGCGGGAGGACAGATACGCAGTATTTT
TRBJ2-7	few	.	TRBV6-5	CASSYSLGEQYF	TGTGCCAGCAGTTACTCGTTGGGCGAGCAGTACTTC
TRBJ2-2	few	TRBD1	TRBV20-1	CSAGTGGITGELFF	TGCAGTGCCGGGACAGGGGGCATCACCGGGGAGCTGTTTTTT
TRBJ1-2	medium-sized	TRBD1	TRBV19	CASSKGQGHGYTF	TGTGCCAGTAGTAAAGGACAGGGCCATGGCTACACCTTC
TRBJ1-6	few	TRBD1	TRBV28	CASRSGQGALGGHSPLHF	TGTGCCAGCAGGTCGGGACAGGGGGCCCTGGGGGGCCATTCACCCCTCCACTTT
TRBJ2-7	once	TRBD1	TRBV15	CATSRDPRQGAPYEQYF	TGTGCCACCAGCAGAGATCCCAGGCAGGGGGCCCCCTACGAGCAGTACTTC
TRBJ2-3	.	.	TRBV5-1	CASSFSVSTDTQYF	TGCGCCAGCAGCTTTAGCGTTAGCACAGATACGCAGTATTTT
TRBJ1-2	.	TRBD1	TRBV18	CASSPLRDSSSGYTF	TGTGCCAGCTCACCCTTACGGGACAGTAGCTCCGGCTACACCTTC
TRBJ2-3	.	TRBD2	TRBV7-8	CASSLVQSSSGTTQYF	TGTGCCAGCAGCTTAGTTCAGTCGTCTAGCGGGACTACGCAGTATTTT
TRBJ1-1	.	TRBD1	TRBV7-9	CASSPTGAHTEAFF	TGTGCCAGCAGCCCTACAGGGGCACACACTGAAGCTTTCTTT
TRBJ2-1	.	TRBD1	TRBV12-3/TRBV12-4	CASRVTGGRWDEQFF	TGTGCCAGCAGGGTGACAGGGGGTCGTTGGGATGAGCAGTTCTTC
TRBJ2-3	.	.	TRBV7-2	CASSPTSYTDTQYF	TGTGCCAGCAGCCCAACTAGTTACACAGATACGCAGTATTTT
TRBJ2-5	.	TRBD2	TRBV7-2	CASSPRLAQETQYF	TGTGCCAGCAGCCCGCGACTAGCACAAGAGACCCAGTACTTC
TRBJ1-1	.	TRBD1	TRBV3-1	CASSHGTDKAFF	TGTGCCAGCAGCCACGGGACAGACAAAGCTTTCTTT
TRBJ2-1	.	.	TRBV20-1	CSARPLNYEQFF	TGCAGTGCCAGACCTCTAAATTATGAGCAGTTCTTC
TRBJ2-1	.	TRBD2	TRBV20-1	CSAPGQRGDNEQFF	TGCAGTGCCCCCGGCCAGCGGGGGGATAATGAGCAGTTCTTC
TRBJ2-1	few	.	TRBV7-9	CASSLDVGRGLIIGLAPEQFF	TGTGCCAGCAGCTTAGATGTGGGCAGGGGACTAATTATCGGCCTAGCACCTGAGCAGTTCTTC
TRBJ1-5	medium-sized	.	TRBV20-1	CSAAAAYSNQPQHF	TGCAGTGCAGCGGCGGCGTATAGCAATCAGCCCCAGCATTTT
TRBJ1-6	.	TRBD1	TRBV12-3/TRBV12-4	CASSQGAYNSPLHF	TGTGCCAGCAGCCAGGGGGCCTATAATTCACCCCTCCACTTT
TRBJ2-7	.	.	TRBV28	CASSLETFYEQYF	TGTGCCAGCAGTTTAGAGACATTCTACGAGCAGTACTTC
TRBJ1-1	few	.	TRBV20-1	CSARESPRPEAFF	TGCAGTGCTAGAGAGAGTCCCCGTCCTGAAGCTTTCTTT
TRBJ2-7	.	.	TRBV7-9	CASSPGDFLVDF	TGTGCCAGCAGCCCCGGGGACTTCTTAGTGGACTTC
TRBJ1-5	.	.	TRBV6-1	CASGTGQPQHF	TGTGCCAGCGGGACGGGCCAGCCCCAGCATTTT
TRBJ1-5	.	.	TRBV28	CASSFLRQGLQPQHF	TGTGCCAGCAGTTTTCTCCGGCAGGGCCTTCAGCCCCAGCATTTT
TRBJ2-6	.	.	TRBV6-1	CASSASSGANVLTF	TGTGCCAGCAGTGCGAGCTCTGGGGCCAACGTCCTGACTTTC
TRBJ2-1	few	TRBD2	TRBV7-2	CASSSKRERVNEQFF	TGTGCCAGCAGCTCGAAGCGGGAGAGGGTCAATGAGCAGTTCTTC
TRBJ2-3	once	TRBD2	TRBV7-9	CASSTRLASDTQYF	TGTGCCAGCAGCACCCGACTAGCCTCTGATACGCAGTATTTT
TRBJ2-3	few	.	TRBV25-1	CASMPATTDTQYF	TGTGCCAGCATGCCAGCCACCACAGATACGCAGTATTTT